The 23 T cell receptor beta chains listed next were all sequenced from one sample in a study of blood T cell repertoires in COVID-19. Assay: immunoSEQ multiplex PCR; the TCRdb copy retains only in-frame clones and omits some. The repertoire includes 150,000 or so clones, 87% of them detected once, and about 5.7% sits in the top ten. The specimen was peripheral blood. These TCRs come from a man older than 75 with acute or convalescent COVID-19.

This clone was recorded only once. The CDR3 reads CASSRLPGDTEAFF. CDR3 coding DNA: TGTGCCAGCAGCCGACTCCCCGGGGACACTGAAGCTTTCTTT. The chain is built from TRBV6-5 and TRBJ1-1; D is undetermined. Germline V gene lookup returns CDR1 MNHEY and CDR2 SVGAGI. The CDR3 has 14 amino acids. Trimming removed 6 bases from V and 3 bases from J, with 14 bases in between.

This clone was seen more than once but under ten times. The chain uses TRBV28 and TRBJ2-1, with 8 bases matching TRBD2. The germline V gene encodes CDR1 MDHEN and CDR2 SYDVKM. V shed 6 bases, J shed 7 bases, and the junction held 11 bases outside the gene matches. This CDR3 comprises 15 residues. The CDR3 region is CASSLGGSGGNEQFF. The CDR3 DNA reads TGTGCCAGCAGCCTGGGAGGGAGCGGGGGAAATGAGCAGTTCTTC.

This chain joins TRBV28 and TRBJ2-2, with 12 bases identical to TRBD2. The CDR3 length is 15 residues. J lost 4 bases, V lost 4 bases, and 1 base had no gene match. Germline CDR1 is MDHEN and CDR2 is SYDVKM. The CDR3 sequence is CASSSSGGGTGELFF. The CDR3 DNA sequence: TGTGCCAGCAGTTCTAGCGGGGGGGGCACCGGGGAGCTGTTTTTT.

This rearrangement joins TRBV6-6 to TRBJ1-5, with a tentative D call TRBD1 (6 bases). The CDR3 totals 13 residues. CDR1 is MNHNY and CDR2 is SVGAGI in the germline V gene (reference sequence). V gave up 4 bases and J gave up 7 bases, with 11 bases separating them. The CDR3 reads CASSFPGDQPQHF. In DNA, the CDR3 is TGTGCCAGCAGTTTTCCAGGGGACCAGCCCCAGCATTTT.

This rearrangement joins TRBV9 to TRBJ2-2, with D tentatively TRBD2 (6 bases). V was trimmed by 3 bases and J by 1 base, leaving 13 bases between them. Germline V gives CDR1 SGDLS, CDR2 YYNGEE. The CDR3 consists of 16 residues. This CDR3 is CASSEGGLMNTGELFF. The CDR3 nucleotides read TGTGCCAGCAGCGAGGGAGGACTAATGAACACCGGGGAGCTGTTTTTT.

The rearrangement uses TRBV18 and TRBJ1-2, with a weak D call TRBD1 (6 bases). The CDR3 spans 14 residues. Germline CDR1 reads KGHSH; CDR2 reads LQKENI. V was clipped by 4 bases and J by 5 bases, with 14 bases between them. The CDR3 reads CASSLVDSLYGYTF. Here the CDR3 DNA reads TGTGCCAGCTCACTAGTGGACAGCCTTTATGGCTACACCTTC. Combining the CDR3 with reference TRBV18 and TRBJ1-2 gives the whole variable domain NAGVMQNPRHLVRRRGQEARLRCSPMKGHSHVYWYRQLPEEGLKFMVYLQKENIIDESGMPKERFSAEFPKEGPSILRIQQVVRGDSAAYFCASSLVDSLYGYTFGSGTRLTVV.

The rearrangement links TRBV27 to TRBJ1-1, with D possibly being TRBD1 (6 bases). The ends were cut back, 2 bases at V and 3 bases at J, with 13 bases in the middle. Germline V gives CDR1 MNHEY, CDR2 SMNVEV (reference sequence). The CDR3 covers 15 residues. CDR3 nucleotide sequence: TGTGCCAGCAGTTTAGGCTGGGGGCGGGACACTGAAGCTTTCTTT. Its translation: CASSLGWGRDTEAFF.

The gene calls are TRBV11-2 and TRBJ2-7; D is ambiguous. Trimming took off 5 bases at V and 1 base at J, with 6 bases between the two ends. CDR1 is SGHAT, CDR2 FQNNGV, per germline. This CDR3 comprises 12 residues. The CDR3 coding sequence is TGTGCCAGCAGCCCCAGGTCCTACGAGCAGTACTTC. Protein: CASSPRSYEQYF. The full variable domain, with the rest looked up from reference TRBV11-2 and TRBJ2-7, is EAGVAQSPRYKIIEKRQSVAFWCNPISGHATLYWYQQILGQGPKLLIQFQNNGVVDDSQLPKDRFSAERLKGVDSTLKIQPAKLEDSAVYLCASSPRSYEQYFGPGTRLTVT.

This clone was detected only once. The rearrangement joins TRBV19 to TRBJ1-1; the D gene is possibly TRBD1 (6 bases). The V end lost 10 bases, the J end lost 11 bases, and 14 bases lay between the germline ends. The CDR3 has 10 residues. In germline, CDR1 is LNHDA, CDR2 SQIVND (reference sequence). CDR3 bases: TGTGCCACCCAGGGGATTAGGGCTTTCTTT. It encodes CATQGIRAFF.

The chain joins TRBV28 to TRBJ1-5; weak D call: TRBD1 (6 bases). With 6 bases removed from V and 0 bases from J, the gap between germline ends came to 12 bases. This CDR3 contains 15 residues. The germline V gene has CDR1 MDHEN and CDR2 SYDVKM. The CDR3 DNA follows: TGTGCCAGCAGCCGAACAGGGTATAGCAATCAGCCCCAGCATTTT. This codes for CASSRTGYSNQPQHF. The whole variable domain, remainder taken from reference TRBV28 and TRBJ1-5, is DVKVTQSSRYLVKRTGEKVFLECVQDMDHENMFWYRQDPGLGLRLIYFSYDVKMKEKGDIPEGYSVSREKKERFSLILESASTNQTSMYLCASSRTGYSNQPQHFGDGTRLSIL.

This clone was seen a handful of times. The CDR3, as DNA: TGTGCCAGCTCAAGAGGGTTAGAGTCAGATACGCAGTATTTT. Protein sequence: CASSRGLESDTQYF. The chain combines TRBV18 with TRBJ2-3; possible D gene TRBD2, 5 bases. The CDR3 loop spans 14 amino acids. Trimming cost V 5 bases and J 4 bases, with 13 bases left between them. The germline gives CDR1 KGHSH, CDR2 LQKENI.

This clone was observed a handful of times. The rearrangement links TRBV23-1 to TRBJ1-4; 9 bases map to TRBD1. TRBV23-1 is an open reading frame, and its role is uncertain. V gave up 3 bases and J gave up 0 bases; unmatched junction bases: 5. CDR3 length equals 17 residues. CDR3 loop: CASSQGDREATNEKLFF. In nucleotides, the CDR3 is TGCGCCAGCAGTCAGGGGGACAGGGAAGCAACTAATGAAAAACTGTTTTTT.

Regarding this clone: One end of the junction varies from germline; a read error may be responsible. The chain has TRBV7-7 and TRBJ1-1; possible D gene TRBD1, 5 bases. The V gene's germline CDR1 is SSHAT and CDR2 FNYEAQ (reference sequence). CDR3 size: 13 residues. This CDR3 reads CASSLDRNTEAFF. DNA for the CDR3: TGTGCTAGCAGCCTCGACAGGAACACTGAAGCTTTCTTT.

The DNA for the CDR3 is TGTGCCAGCAGCCAATCGTCACAGGGGGTACAGCCCCAGCATTTT. Translating it yields CASSQSSQGVQPQHF. J is TRBJ1-5 and V is TRBV3-1 (or the pseudogene TRBV3-2); 8 bases agree with TRBD1. J gave up 7 bases and V 2 bases, and 7 bases lay outside the gene matches. This CDR3 is built from 15 residues. Germline CDR1 is LGHDT and CDR2 is YNNKEL (reference sequence).

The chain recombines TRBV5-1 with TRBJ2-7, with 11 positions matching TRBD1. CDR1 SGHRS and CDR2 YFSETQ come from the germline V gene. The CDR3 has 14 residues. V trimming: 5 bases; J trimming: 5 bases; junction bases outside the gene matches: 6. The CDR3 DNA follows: TGCGCCAGCAGAGGCGGACAGGGGGCCCACGAGCAGTACTTC. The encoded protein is CASRGGQGAHEQYF.

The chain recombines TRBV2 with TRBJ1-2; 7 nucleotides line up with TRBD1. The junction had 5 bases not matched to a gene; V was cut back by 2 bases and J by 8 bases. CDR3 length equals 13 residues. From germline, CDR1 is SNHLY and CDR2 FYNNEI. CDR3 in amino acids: CASSERQGGGYTF. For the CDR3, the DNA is TGTGCCAGCAGTGAACGGCAGGGGGGAGGCTACACCTTC. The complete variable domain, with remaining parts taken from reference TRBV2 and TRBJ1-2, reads EPEVTQTPSHQVTQMGQEVILRCVPISNHLYFYWYRQILGQKVEFLVSFYNNEISEKSEIFDDQFSVERPDGSNFTLKIRSTKLEDSAMYFCASSERQGGGYTFGSGTRLTVV.

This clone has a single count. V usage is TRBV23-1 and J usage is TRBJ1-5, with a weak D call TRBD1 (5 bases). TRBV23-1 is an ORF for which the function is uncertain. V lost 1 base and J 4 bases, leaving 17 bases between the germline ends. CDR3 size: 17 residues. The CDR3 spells CASSQFLVGGGNQPQHF. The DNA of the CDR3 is TGCGCCAGCAGTCAATTCCTAGTCGGGGGAGGGAATCAGCCCCAGCATTTT.

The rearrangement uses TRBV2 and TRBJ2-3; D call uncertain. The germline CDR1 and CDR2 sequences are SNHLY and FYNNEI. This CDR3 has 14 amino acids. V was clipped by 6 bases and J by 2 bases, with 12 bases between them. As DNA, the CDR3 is TGTGCCAGCAGGCGAACAGAAACCACAGATACGCAGTATTTT. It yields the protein CASRRTETTDTQYF.

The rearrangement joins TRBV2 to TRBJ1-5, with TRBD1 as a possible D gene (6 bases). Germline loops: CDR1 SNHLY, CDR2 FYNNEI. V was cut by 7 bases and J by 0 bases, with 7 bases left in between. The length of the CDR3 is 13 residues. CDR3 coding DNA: TGTGCCAGCACAGGGGATAGCAATCAGCCCCAGCATTTT. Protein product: CASTGDSNQPQHF. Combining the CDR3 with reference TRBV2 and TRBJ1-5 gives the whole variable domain EPEVTQTPSHQVTQMGQEVILRCVPISNHLYFYWYRQILGQKVEFLVSFYNNEISEKSEIFDDQFSVERPDGSNFTLKIRSTKLEDSAMYFCASTGDSNQPQHFGDGTRLSIL.

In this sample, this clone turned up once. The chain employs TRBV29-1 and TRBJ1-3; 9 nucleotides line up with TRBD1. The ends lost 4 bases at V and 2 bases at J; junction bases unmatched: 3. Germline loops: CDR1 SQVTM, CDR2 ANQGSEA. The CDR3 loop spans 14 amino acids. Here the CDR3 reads CSVADRGTGNTIYF. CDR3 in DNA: TGCAGCGTTGCAGACAGGGGGACTGGAAACACCATATATTTT.

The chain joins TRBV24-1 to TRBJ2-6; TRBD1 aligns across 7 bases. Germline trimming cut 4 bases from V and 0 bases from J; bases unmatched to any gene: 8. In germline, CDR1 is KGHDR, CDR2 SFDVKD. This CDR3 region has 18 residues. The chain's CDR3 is CATSDRPGQYSGANVLTF. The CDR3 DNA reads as TGTGCCACCAGTGACCGCCCGGGACAGTACTCTGGGGCCAACGTCCTGACTTTC.

Here the CDR3 DNA reads TGTGCCAGCAGCAAGGGGCGTTTCTACGAGCAGTACTTC. It specifies CASSKGRFYEQYF. This sequence joins TRBV16 and TRBJ2-7; a possible D gene is TRBD1 (5 bases). There are 13 residues in the CDR3. V lost 5 bases and J lost 3, with 11 bases in between. CDR1 KGHSY and CDR2 FQNENV come from the germline V gene.

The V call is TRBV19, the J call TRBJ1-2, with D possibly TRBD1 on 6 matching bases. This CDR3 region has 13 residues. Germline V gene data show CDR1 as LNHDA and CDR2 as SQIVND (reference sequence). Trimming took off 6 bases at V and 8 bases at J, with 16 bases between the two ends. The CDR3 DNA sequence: TGTGCCAGTAGAAACAGGGATTTAGAGGGCTACACCTTC. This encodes CASRNRDLEGYTF.